This TCR beta chain was captured by sequencing in a study of T cells in localized non-small cell lung cancer. Findings and caveats of the study: Appearance in adjacent lung was seen for a median around 60 of the top 100 tumor clones. Uninvolved adjacent lung showed higher T cell clonality than tumor. Heterogeneity stays possible, as sequencing covered only one tumor region. A raised T cell density in blood coincided with lengthier overall survival.

Profiling relied on immunoSEQ multiplex PCR, and the TCRdb table lists in-frame clones only, not all of them. The table has tens of thousands of clones, approximately 90% seen once; the top ten hold under 25%. A word on this clone: Antigen: not known.

CDR1 GTSNPN and CDR2 SVGIG come from the germline V gene (reference sequence). The length of the CDR3 is 14 residues. The V end lost 6 bases, the J end lost 5 bases, and 19 bases lay between the germline ends. The sequence came from a woman aged 35-75 years with stage I squamous cell lung carcinoma. Here the sequenced sample was peripheral blood, taken before any cancer treatment. V is TRBV30 and J is TRBJ1-1; D possibly corresponds to TRBD1 (5 bases). CDR3 residues: CACRGYPLGTEAFF. Here the CDR3 DNA reads TGTGCCTGTCGGGGGTACCCACTTGGGACTGAAGCTTTCTTT.